The next 5 T cell receptor beta chains were all read from a single sample in a study of blood T cell repertoires in COVID-19. Here immunoSEQ multiplex PCR was the method, and the copy in TCRdb shows in-frame clones only, minus some. Of over 130,000 clones listed, about 80% are singletons. Sequenced input: peripheral blood. Receptors originate from a human donor in a cohort sampled during active COVID-19.

This chain uses TRBV7-9 with TRBJ2-3, with 9 bases that match TRBD2. After removal of 7 bases from V and 7 bases from J, the junction contained 12 bases not matched to a gene. The CDR3 consists of 15 residues. In germline, CDR1 is SEHNR, CDR2 FQNEAQ (reference sequence). The CDR3 DNA sequence: TGTGCCAGCACCCCGACGGCGGGGGGGCCCTATACGCAGTATTTT. Amino acid sequence: CASTPTAGGPYTQYF.

The chain links TRBV3-1 (or the pseudogene TRBV3-2) to TRBJ1-5; 9 bases align to TRBD1. The CDR3 runs to 19 residues. From germline, CDR1 is LGHDT and CDR2 YNNKEL (reference sequence). The trim removed 0 bases at V and 0 bases at J, leaving 9 bases unmatched. DNA for the CDR3: TGTGCCAGCAGCCAAGATCATCCGGGACAGGGAGATAGCAATCAGCCCCAGCATTTT. It specifies CASSQDHPGQGDSNQPQHF.

The J gene is TRBJ2-4, the V gene TRBV7-2, with 8 bases lining up with TRBD1. V lost 3 bases to trimming and J lost 6 bases; unmatched junction nucleotides: 7. Germline V gene lookup returns CDR1 SGHTA and CDR2 FQGNSA. CDR3 length equals 15 residues. CDR3 DNA sequence: TGTGCCAGCAGCTTTTGGGACAGGACACTAAACATTCAGTACTTC. It specifies CASSFWDRTLNIQYF.

V is TRBV18 and J is TRBJ2-1; D is perhaps TRBD2 (7 bases). The germline V gene has CDR1 KGHSH and CDR2 LQKENI. V gave up 5 bases and J gave up 7 bases, with 18 bases separating them. The CDR3 is made up of 15 amino acids. CDR3 sequence (DNA): TGTGCCAGCTCAGCGGGGGCAGGAGGCGTGAATGAGCAGTTCTTC. This codes for CASSAGAGGVNEQFF.

This sequence joins TRBV14 and TRBJ2-3, with D perhaps TRBD2 (6 bases). CDR3 length equals 15 residues. Trimming left V 1 base short and J 5 bases short, with 13 bases between. Germline V gene sequence: CDR1 SGHDN, CDR2 FVKESK. The CDR3 DNA sequence: TGTGCCAGCAGCCAAGTGGGACTTGGCGAAGATACGCAGTATTTT. Translated: CASSQVGLGEDTQYF.